The TCR beta chain described here comes from a study of cytomegalovirus exposure and HLA in healthy donors. Background on the study: The study placed 80% to 85% of its approximately 400 genotyped donors in the Caucasian-associated ancestry cluster.

Healthy bone marrow donors formed the donor group. The CDR3 consists of 16 residues. The ends were cut back, 6 bases at V and 7 bases at J, with 22 bases in the middle. Per germline, CDR1 MNHEY and CDR2 SMNVEV (reference sequence). Study-level results: Relative to the approximately 680-donor mean, N-insertions were reportedly fewer in an Asian-associated ancestry cluster in a later analysis.

A remark on this clone: The target antigen is unknown.

Primers included in the PCR were 60 Vbeta and 13 Jbeta primers. TCRdb's copy holds only in-frame clones and misses some; the assay was immunoSEQ multiplex PCR. The profile shows around 130,000 clones, roughly four fifths of them singletons. This clonotype was obtained from a man aged 30 to 45 in good health and CMV-seronegative. The material sequenced was PBMCs. V usage is TRBV27 and J usage is TRBJ1-5; no clear D. CDR3 in amino acids: CASSRHPRPSNQPQHF. The CDR3 nucleotides read TGTGCCAGCAGCCGGCATCCTAGGCCCTCTAACCAGCCCCAGCATTTT.